A single sample gave rise to the 24 T cell receptor beta chains below, sequenced in a study of T cell responses to AZD1222 COVID-19 vaccine. Profiling relied on immunoSEQ multiplex PCR, and the TCRdb table lists in-frame clones only, not all of them. The table shows 150,000 or so clones, with more than 75% occurring only once. Sequencing was performed on peripheral blood, taken on day 0 of AZD1222 vaccination. These receptors originate from an adult in good health.

The genes are TRBV19 and TRBJ1-6; TRBD1 might be the D (5 bases). Germline V lookup: CDR1 LNHDA, CDR2 SQIVND (reference sequence). This CDR3 has 15 amino acids. Trimming took off 1 base at V and 5 bases at J, with 9 bases between the two ends. The DNA for the CDR3 is TGTGCCAGTAGTATAGGCGACAGAGATAATTCACCCCTCCACTTT. Its translation: CASSIGDRDNSPLHF.

V usage is TRBV7-9 and J usage is TRBJ1-2; TRBD1 matches at 7 bases. The V gene's germline CDR1 is SEHNR and CDR2 FQNEAQ (reference sequence). The CDR3 has 14 residues. V gave up 4 bases and J gave up 1 base; unmatched junction bases: 3. The CDR3, as DNA: TGTGCCAGCAGCTGGGACAGTCATAACTATGGCTACACCTTC. Its translation is CASSWDSHNYGYTF.

The chain links TRBV6-5 to TRBJ1-1; 8 bases map to TRBD1. Germline V lookup: CDR1 MNHEY, CDR2 SVGAGI. This CDR3 has 12 amino acids. V was clipped by 4 bases and J by 11 bases; unmatched bases: 6. CDR3 amino acids: CASSFRTGTAFF. DNA for the CDR3: TGTGCCAGCAGTTTTCGGACAGGGACGGCTTTCTTT.

The chain is built from TRBV11-3 and TRBJ2-5; D is unclear. Germline V gene lookup returns CDR1 SGHNT and CDR2 YENEEA. CDR3 length equals 15 residues. The V end lost 4 bases, the J end lost 2 bases, and 14 bases lay between the germline ends. DNA of the CDR3: TGTGCCAGCAGCTACTTTAAGGGTCTTCAAGAGACCCAGTACTTC. The encoded protein is CASSYFKGLQETQYF.

The chain couples TRBV27 to TRBJ1-2, with D possibly being TRBD1 (6 bases). V lost 0 bases to trimming and J lost 8 bases, with 16 bases between them. Germline CDR1 is MNHEY and CDR2 is SMNVEV (reference sequence). This CDR3 contains 15 residues. For the CDR3, the DNA is TGTGCCAGCAGTTTATCTTCCGACAGGTTGGAAGGCTACACCTTC. As protein: CASSLSSDRLEGYTF.

The rearrangement links TRBV3-1 (or the pseudogene TRBV3-2) to TRBJ1-5; possibly TRBD1 for D (5 bases). The CDR3 sequence is 14 residues long. CDR1 is LGHDT and CDR2 is YNNKEL in the germline V gene (reference sequence). The V end lost 3 bases, the J end lost 10 bases, and 16 bases lay between the germline ends. The CDR3 bases are TGTGCCAGCAGCCAGGCGGGGGAAGGAGGTCCCCAGCATTTT. Protein sequence: CASSQAGEGGPQHF.

The chain recombines TRBV27 with TRBJ2-1, with D perhaps being TRBD1 or TRBD2 (6 bases each). V lost 3 bases, J lost 2 bases, and 11 bases lay in between. This CDR3 is built from 15 residues. Germline V gene sequence: CDR1 MNHEY, CDR2 SMNVEV (reference sequence). The CDR3 loop reads CASSFGGAPYNEQFF. CDR3 coding DNA: TGTGCCAGCAGTTTCGGGGGCGCTCCCTACAATGAGCAGTTCTTC.

This sequence joins TRBV4-2 and TRBJ2-1; TRBD2 might be the D (6 bases). CDR3 size: 14 residues. V shed 6 bases and J shed 0 bases, with 9 bases lying between them. In germline, CDR1 is LGHNA, CDR2 YNFKEQ. The CDR3 DNA sequence: TGTGCCAGCAGGGACGGGGGCTCCTACAATGAGCAGTTCTTC. This translates into CASRDGGSYNEQFF.

The chain recombines TRBV3-1 (or the pseudogene TRBV3-2) with TRBJ2-7; a possible D gene is TRBD1 (6 bases). This CDR3 comprises 14 residues. Germline V gives CDR1 LGHDT, CDR2 YNNKEL (reference sequence). The V end lost 4 bases, the J end lost 6 bases, and 16 bases lay between the germline ends. As DNA, the CDR3 is TGTGCCAGCAGCCTCGGACAGACCTCCCCCGAGCAGTACTTC. Amino acid sequence: CASSLGQTSPEQYF.

The rearrangement uses TRBV30 and TRBJ1-3; TRBD1 aligns across 7 bases. This CDR3 has 16 amino acids. Trimming at V came to 2 bases and at J to 3 bases, leaving 10 bases not matched to a gene. Germline values: CDR1 GTSNPN, CDR2 SVGIG (reference sequence). For the CDR3, the DNA is TGTGCCTGGAGTCGACCGACAGGGAGTTATGGAAACACCATATATTTT. Residues: CAWSRPTGSYGNTIYF.

J is TRBJ2-3 and V is TRBV7-2; D might be TRBD2 (5 bases). Trimming cost V 4 bases and J 10 bases, with 18 bases left between them. In germline, CDR1 is SGHTA, CDR2 FQGNSA. The CDR3 consists of 14 residues. DNA of the CDR3: TGTGCCAGCAGCTCGGGAAGCTGGGATACTGCGCAGTATTTT. This codes for CASSSGSWDTAQYF. The full variable domain, rest sourced from reference TRBV7-2 and TRBJ2-3, is GAGVSQSPSNKVTEKGKDVELRCDPISGHTALYWYRQSLGQGLEFLIYFQGNSAPDKSGLPSDRFSAERTGGSVSTLTIQRTQQEDSAVYLCASSSGSWDTAQYFGPGTRLTVL.

The genes are TRBV6-4 and TRBJ2-7; 8 nucleotides agree with TRBD2. CDR3 size: 13 residues. Trimming at V came to 6 bases and at J to 7 bases, leaving 8 bases not matched to a gene. Germline V CDR1 and CDR2: MRHNA, SNTAGT. In DNA form, the CDR3 reads TGTGCCAGCAGCTTCCGGGAGGGCCTGGAGCAGTACTTC. It specifies CASSFREGLEQYF.

The chain joins TRBV7-3 to TRBJ1-2, with 8 bases that match TRBD1. Per germline, CDR1 SGHTA and CDR2 FQGTGA. This CDR3 region has 15 residues. Trimming at V came to 0 bases and at J to 8 bases, leaving 8 bases not matched to a gene. The CDR3, as DNA: TGTGCCAGCAGCTTAACGGCAGGGGGCGCGGAGGGCTACACCTTC. Amino acids: CASSLTAGGAEGYTF.

The chain links TRBV21-1 to TRBJ1-1. TRBV21-1 is a pseudogene segment. This CDR3 contains 16 residues. CDR3 in amino acids: CASSNYGRRVSAEAFF. The CDR3 DNA sequence: TGTGCCAGCAGCAATTATGGACGGCGGGTAAGCGCTGAAGCTTTCTTT.

This clone has just one count. V and J are TRBV6-2 or TRBV6-3 and TRBJ2-3; D is possibly TRBD1 (5 bases). Trimming stripped 6 bases from V and 2 bases from J, with 18 bases between. The V gene's germline CDR1 is MNHEY and CDR2 SVGEGT. This CDR3 has 16 amino acids. CDR3 bases: TGTGCCAGCAGCCGATCCCGCAGGGAAAACACAGATACGCAGTATTTT. It translates to CASSRSRRENTDTQYF.

The V call is TRBV6-5, the J call TRBJ2-7; 7 bases are a match to TRBD1. The V gene's germline CDR1 is MNHEY and CDR2 SVGAGI. This CDR3 is built from 14 residues. J was trimmed by 7 bases and V by 7 bases; bases with no gene match: 13. The DNA for the CDR3 is TGTGCCAGCAACCTGGGGCAGGGGGTGCGGGAGCAGTACTTC. It is translated as CASNLGQGVREQYF.

This clone was recorded only once. The chain recombines TRBV15 with TRBJ2-1, with D uncertain. V lost 3 bases, J lost 2 bases, and 17 bases lay in between. The CDR3 has 17 amino acids. The germline V gene encodes CDR1 LNHNV and CDR2 YYDKDF (reference sequence). The CDR3 is CATSREMVTPTYNEQFF. In DNA, the CDR3 is TGTGCCACCAGCAGGGAGATGGTTACCCCGACCTACAATGAGCAGTTCTTC.

The chain uses TRBV4-2 and TRBJ2-2; D might be TRBD2 (6 bases). This CDR3 spans 16 amino acids. Trimming removed 4 bases from V and 4 bases from J, with 16 bases in between. Germline CDR1 and CDR2: LGHNA and YNFKEQ. The CDR3 here is CASSLPRLDGTGELFF. The CDR3 DNA reads TGTGCCAGCAGCCTGCCTCGACTAGACGGCACCGGGGAGCTGTTTTTT.

This clone was seen a single time. The chain couples TRBV7-2 to TRBJ2-2; D gene uncertain. The V gene lost 6 bases and the J gene lost 0 bases, with 11 bases spanning the gap. The CDR3 length is 15 residues. From germline, CDR1 is SGHTA and CDR2 FQGNSA. CDR3 region: CASRLPLANTGELFF. CDR3 bases: TGTGCCAGCAGGTTGCCGCTTGCGAACACCGGGGAGCTGTTTTTT. The full variable domain, completed using reference TRBV7-2 and TRBJ2-2, is GAGVSQSPSNKVTEKGKDVELRCDPISGHTALYWYRQSLGQGLEFLIYFQGNSAPDKSGLPSDRFSAERTGGSVSTLTIQRTQQEDSAVYLCASRLPLANTGELFFGEGSRLTVL.

V and J are TRBV5-1 and TRBJ2-7; perhaps D is TRBD1 or TRBD2 (5 bases each). CDR1 SGHRS and CDR2 YFSETQ come from the germline V gene. The CDR3 runs to 16 residues. The V and J ends lost 2 bases and 6 bases respectively, with 21 bases between them. DNA for the CDR3: TGCGCCAGCAGCTTTATCTCCGGGACCCCTCCTGGCGAGCAGTACTTC. It yields the protein CASSFISGTPPGEQYF.

The chain uses TRBV19 and TRBJ1-5, with 8 positions matching TRBD1. Trimming cost V 11 bases and J 0 bases; bases outside gene matches: 9. The germline gives CDR1 LNHDA, CDR2 SQIVND (reference sequence). The length of the CDR3 is 15 residues. CDR3 protein: CACRGLDYSNQPQHF. The CDR3, as DNA: TGTGCCTGCAGGGGGCTTGACTATAGCAATCAGCCCCAGCATTTT.

The gene calls are TRBV5-1 and TRBJ1-4, with TRBD1 matching over 7 bases. The germline CDR1 and CDR2 sequences are SGHRS and YFSETQ. The CDR3 runs to 15 residues. With 4 bases clipped from V and 4 bases from J, the junction kept 7 bases outside the gene matches. CDR3 sequence (DNA): TGCGCCAGCAGCATGAAGACAGGGCTTAATGAAAAACTGTTTTTT. Translated: CASSMKTGLNEKLFF.

V and J are TRBV23-1 and TRBJ1-5; 7 bases fit TRBD1. TRBV23-1 is an open reading frame whose function is uncertain. The CDR3 has 15 amino acids. V shed 10 bases and J 4 bases; nucleotides not matched to a gene: 13. CDR3 in amino acids: CATPAGTDLNQPQHF. CDR3 DNA sequence: TGCGCCACCCCCGCCGGGACAGACCTAAATCAGCCCCAGCATTTT.

CDR3 DNA: TGTGCCAGCAGCCAATTGATCGGAAACACCATATATTTT. Its translation is CASSQLIGNTIYF. This chain joins TRBV3-1 (or the pseudogene TRBV3-2) and TRBJ1-3; D not resolved. CDR1 and CDR2 (germline): LGHDT, YNNKEL (reference sequence). Deletions cut 2 bases from V and 4 bases from J, with 6 bases between. The CDR3 contains 13 residues.